Each of the 5 T cell receptor beta chains below was sequenced from the same sample in a study of cytomegalovirus exposure and HLA in healthy donors. PCR amplification relied on 60 Vbeta primers (plus 13 Jbeta primers). Measured with immunoSEQ multiplex PCR; TCRdb has only the in-frame clones, and not every one. The table records about 180,000 clones, around 79% of them present only once. The sequencing sample was made of PBMCs. The receptors originated from a female donor in good health and CMV-seronegative.

The gene calls are TRBV7-2 and TRBJ2-7; no reliable D call. Per germline, CDR1 SGHTA and CDR2 FQGNSA. The CDR3 has 13 residues. The V end lost 5 bases, the J end lost 3 bases, and 11 bases lay between the germline ends. The DNA of the CDR3 is TGTGCCAGCAGCCCCAACTTTCGCTACGAGCAGTACTTC. Protein sequence: CASSPNFRYEQYF.

The rearrangement links TRBV6-1 to TRBJ2-7, with TRBD1 identical over 12 bases. CDR3 size: 15 residues. Germline CDR1 and CDR2: MNHNS and SASEGT. Trimming removed 2 bases from V and 6 bases from J; junction bases left unmatched: 5. The CDR3 DNA follows: TGTGCCAGCAGTGAATTGGGGACAGGGGGCCGCGAGCAGTACTTC. Encoded protein: CASSELGTGGREQYF.

The chain carries TRBV18 and TRBJ2-7; D not certain. Germline-derived CDR1 and CDR2 are KGHSH and LQKENI. Trimming took 4 bases from V and 5 from J, leaving 9 bases between them. The CDR3 is made up of 12 amino acids. The CDR3 reads CASSLQSNEQYF. CDR3 DNA: TGTGCCAGCTCACTACAATCGAACGAGCAGTACTTC.

The chain couples TRBV9 to TRBJ2-1, with TRBD2 matching 12 bases. CDR1 and CDR2 (germline): SGDLS, YYNGEE. V was pared by 4 bases and J by 10 bases, with 12 bases of the junction left unmatched. The CDR3 is 16 residues long. The CDR3 here is CASSPGTSGPRGEQFF. CDR3 nucleotides: TGTGCCAGCAGCCCTGGGACTAGCGGGCCTCGAGGGGAGCAGTTCTTC.

The genes are TRBV6-5 and TRBJ1-3, with D unclear. The CDR3 is 13 residues long. Germline V lookup: CDR1 MNHEY, CDR2 SVGAGI. Trimming left V 6 bases short and J 3 bases short, with 9 bases between. CDR3 region: CASSITYGNTIYF. Here the CDR3 DNA reads TGTGCCAGCAGCATCACATATGGAAACACCATATATTTT.